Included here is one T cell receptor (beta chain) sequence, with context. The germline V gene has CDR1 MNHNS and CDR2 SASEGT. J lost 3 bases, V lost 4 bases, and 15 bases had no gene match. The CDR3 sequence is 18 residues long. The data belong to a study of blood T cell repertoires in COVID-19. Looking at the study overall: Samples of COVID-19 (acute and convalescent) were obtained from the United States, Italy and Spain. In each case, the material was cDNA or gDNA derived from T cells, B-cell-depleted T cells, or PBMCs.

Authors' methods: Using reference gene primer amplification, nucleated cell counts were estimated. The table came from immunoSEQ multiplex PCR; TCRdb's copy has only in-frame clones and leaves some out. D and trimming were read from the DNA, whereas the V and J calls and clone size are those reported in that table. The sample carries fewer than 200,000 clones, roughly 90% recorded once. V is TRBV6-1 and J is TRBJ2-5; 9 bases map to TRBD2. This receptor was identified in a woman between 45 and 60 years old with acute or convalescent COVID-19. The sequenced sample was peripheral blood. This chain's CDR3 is CASSGGIGSGSVEETQYF. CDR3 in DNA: TGTGCCAGCAGTGGGGGGATCGGTAGCGGGAGTGTGGAAGAGACCCAGTACTTC.